This TCR beta chain was sequenced in a study of cytomegalovirus exposure and HLA in healthy donors. Points from the study as a whole: Later analysis showed TCR association rates varying by HLA locus, highest for DRB1 and lowest for HLA-C.

The PCR ran on 60 Vbeta and 13 Jbeta primers. The protocol was immunoSEQ multiplex PCR, while the TCRdb copy is restricted to in-frame clones and leaves out a portion. The sample consists of tens of thousands of clones, approximately 60% of them appearing once. The germline V gene encodes CDR1 SGHNT and CDR2 YYREEE (reference sequence). The junction had 9 bases not matched to a gene; V was cut back by 4 bases and J by 0 bases. The CDR3 is 16 amino acids. In the case of this clone: The target antigen is unknown.

This rearrangement joins TRBV5-4 to TRBJ2-7, with TRBD1 matching over 8 bases. Source material: PBMCs. The receptor comes from a woman aged 45-60 years in good health and CMV-seronegative. Here the CDR3 DNA reads TGTGCCAGCAGCCTACGGACAGGGACGAGCTCCTACGAGCAGTACTTC. It translates to CASSLRTGTSSYEQYF.